A selection of T cell receptor beta chains follows, all from one sample in a study of cytomegalovirus exposure and HLA in healthy donors. Profiled with immunoSEQ multiplex PCR; TCRdb holds only in-frame clones, not every one. The table lists approximately 100,000 clones, around 70% of them singletons. The sequenced sample was PBMCs. Every receptor here comes from a boy aged 10-17 years in good health and CMV-seronegative. The CDR3 runs from the conserved cysteine through the conserved F or W. The D gene is left open where the match is weak. Only some rows state a clone size, as once, few, many or a class for expanded clones.

V gene: TRBV29-1
J gene: TRBJ2-3
clone size: .
D gene: .
CDR3 DNA: TGCAGCGTTGAAGGGACAGCAGATACGCAGTATTTT
CDR3 protein: CSVEGTADTQYF

V gene: TRBV28
J gene: TRBJ1-5
clone size: few
D gene: TRBD1
CDR3 DNA: TGTGCCAGCAGTCCGCCCACAGGGGGAAATCAGCCCCAGCATTTT
CDR3 protein: CASSPPTGGNQPQHF

V gene: TRBV7-2
J gene: TRBJ1-5
clone size: few
D gene: .
CDR3 DNA: TGTGCCAGCGGACCGACAGCTAGCAATCAGCCCCAGCATTTT
CDR3 protein: CASGPTASNQPQHF

V gene: TRBV7-2
J gene: TRBJ1-2
clone size: .
D gene: TRBD1
CDR3 DNA: TGTGCCAGCAGCTTAGCGGGGGACAGCTTCTATGGCTACACCTTC
CDR3 protein: CASSLAGDSFYGYTF

V gene: TRBV10-3
J gene: TRBJ1-1
clone size: .
D gene: .
CDR3 DNA: TGTGCCATCAGTCCATATTTCTCCGACAGACACACTGAAGCTTTCTTT
CDR3 protein: CAISPYFSDRHTEAFF

V gene: TRBV4-1
J gene: TRBJ1-5
clone size: .
D gene: .
CDR3 DNA: TGCGCCAGCAGCCAAGATCGCGGGGGAAAAAGCAATCAGCCCCAGCATTTT
CDR3 protein: CASSQDRGGKSNQPQHF

V gene: TRBV4-1
J gene: TRBJ1-5
clone size: .
D gene: .
CDR3 DNA: TGCGCCAGCAGCCAAGCTACACAGAACAATCAGCCCCAGCATTTT
CDR3 protein: CASSQATQNNQPQHF

V gene: TRBV9
J gene: TRBJ2-3
clone size: .
D gene: .
CDR3 DNA: TGTGCCAGCAGCAGTGAGGGCACAGATACGCAGTATTTT
CDR3 protein: CASSSEGTDTQYF

V gene: TRBV6-6
J gene: TRBJ1-1
clone size: few
D gene: .
CDR3 DNA: TGTGCCATGGTGACGGTGGGGGGAGACCCAGCTTTCTTT
CDR3 protein: CAMVTVGGDPAFF

V gene: TRBV5-1
J gene: TRBJ1-4
clone size: .
D gene: .
CDR3 DNA: TGCGCCAGCAGCTTGGGACAGGCTAATGAAAAACTGTTTTTT
CDR3 protein: CASSLGQANEKLFF

V gene: TRBV6-5
J gene: TRBJ1-1
clone size: .
D gene: .
CDR3 DNA: TGTGCCAGCACCGAACGGGGATTGATGAACACTGAAGCTTTCTTT
CDR3 protein: CASTERGLMNTEAFF

V gene: TRBV9
J gene: TRBJ2-5
clone size: .
D gene: .
CDR3 DNA: TGTGCCAGCAGCGCGGGTCCCCAAGAGACCCAGTACTTC
CDR3 protein: CASSAGPQETQYF

V gene: TRBV5-7
J gene: TRBJ2-1
clone size: .
D gene: .
CDR3 DNA: TGTGCCAGCCGTGAGCAGTTCTTC
CDR3 protein: CASREQFF

V gene: TRBV4-1
J gene: TRBJ2-5
clone size: .
D gene: .
CDR3 DNA: TGCGCCACCTCTTGGCTGCGGGGAGAGACCCAGTACTTC
CDR3 protein: CATSWLRGETQYF

V gene: TRBV9
J gene: TRBJ2-1
clone size: few
D gene: .
CDR3 DNA: TGTGCCAGCAGCGTTCTAGCGCGTCCCAACAATGAGCAGTTCTTC
CDR3 protein: CASSVLARPNNEQFF

V gene: TRBV21-1
J gene: TRBJ2-3
clone size: .
D gene: .
CDR3 DNA: TGTGCCAGCAGCGAACTAGCGGGAGTTCGCACAGATACGCAGTATTTT
CDR3 protein: CASSELAGVRTDTQYF

V gene: TRBV5-4
J gene: TRBJ1-1
clone size: once
D gene: TRBD1
CDR3 DNA: TGTGCCAGCAGCTCGGACAGGGAGGTTGAAGCTTTCTTT
CDR3 protein: CASSSDREVEAFF

V gene: TRBV9
J gene: TRBJ1-5
clone size: .
D gene: .
CDR3 DNA: TGTGCCAGCAGCGGGGGGGGCATCAATCAGCCCCAGCATTTT
CDR3 protein: CASSGGGINQPQHF

V gene: TRBV9
J gene: TRBJ2-7
clone size: .
D gene: TRBD2
CDR3 DNA: TGTGCCAGCAGCCCCTCGGGGGGGGCTAAATCCTACGAGCAGTACTTC
CDR3 protein: CASSPSGGAKSYEQYF

V gene: TRBV4-1
J gene: TRBJ1-4
clone size: .
D gene: .
CDR3 DNA: TGCGCCAGCAGCCAAAGACGGGGTAATGAAAAACTGTTTTTT
CDR3 protein: CASSQRRGNEKLFF

V gene: TRBV2
J gene: TRBJ2-7
clone size: once
D gene: .
CDR3 DNA: TGTGCCAGCACTCTATCCTACGAGCAGTACTTC
CDR3 protein: CASTLSYEQYF

V gene: TRBV9
J gene: TRBJ2-3
clone size: .
D gene: TRBD2
CDR3 DNA: TGTGCCAGCAGCGTTAGCGGGGGTACGCAGTATTTT
CDR3 protein: CASSVSGGTQYF